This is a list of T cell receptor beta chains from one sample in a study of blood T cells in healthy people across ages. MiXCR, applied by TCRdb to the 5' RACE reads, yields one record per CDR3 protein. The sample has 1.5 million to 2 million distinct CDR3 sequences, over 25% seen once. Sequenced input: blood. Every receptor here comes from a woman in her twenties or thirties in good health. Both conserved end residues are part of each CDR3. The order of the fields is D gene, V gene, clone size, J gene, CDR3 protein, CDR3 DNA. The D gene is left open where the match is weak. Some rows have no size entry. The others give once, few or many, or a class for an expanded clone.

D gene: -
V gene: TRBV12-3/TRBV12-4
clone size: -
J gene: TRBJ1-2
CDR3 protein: CASSGDGSNYGYTF
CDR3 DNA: TGTGCCAGCAGTGGGGACGGCTCTAACTATGGCTACACCTTC

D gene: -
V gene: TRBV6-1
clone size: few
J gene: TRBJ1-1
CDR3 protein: CASRPKGPWSEAFF
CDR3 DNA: TGTGCCAGCAGACCGAAGGGGCCCTGGTCTGAAGCTTTCTTT

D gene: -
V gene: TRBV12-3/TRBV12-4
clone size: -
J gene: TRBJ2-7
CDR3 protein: CASSLLASSGGQYF
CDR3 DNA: TGTGCCAGCAGTTTATTAGCTAGCAGTGGGGGGCAGTACTTC

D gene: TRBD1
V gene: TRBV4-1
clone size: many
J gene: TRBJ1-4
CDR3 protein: CASSQGGQGSEKLFF
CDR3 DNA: TGCGCCAGCAGCCAAGGGGGACAGGGGAGCGAAAAACTGTTTTTT

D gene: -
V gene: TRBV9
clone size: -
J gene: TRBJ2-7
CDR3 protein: CASSASDPGTTEQYF
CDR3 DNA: TGTGCCAGCAGCGCCTCGGACCCAGGGACAACCGAGCAGTACTTC

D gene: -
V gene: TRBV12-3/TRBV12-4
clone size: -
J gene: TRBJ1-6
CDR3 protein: CASSPGLHNSPLHF
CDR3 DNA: TGTGCCAGCAGTCCGGGACTCCATAATTCACCCCTCCACTTT

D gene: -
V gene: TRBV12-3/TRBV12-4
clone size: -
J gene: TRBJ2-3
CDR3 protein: CASSLVAGLDTQYF
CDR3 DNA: TGTGCCAGCAGTTTAGTGGCGGGGCTAGATACGCAGTATTTT

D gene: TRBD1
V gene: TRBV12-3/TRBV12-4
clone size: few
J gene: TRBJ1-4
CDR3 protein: CASSSPGQINEKLFF
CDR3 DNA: TGTGCCAGCAGTTCCCCGGGACAGATTAATGAAAAACTGTTTTTT

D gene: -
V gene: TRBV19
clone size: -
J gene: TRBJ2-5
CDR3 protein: CASSRFADTSETQYF
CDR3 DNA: TGTGCCAGTAGTAGGTTCGCGGACACTTCAGAGACCCAGTACTTC

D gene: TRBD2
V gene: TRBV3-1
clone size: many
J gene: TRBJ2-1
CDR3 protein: CASSPKRGGTSGRHEQFF
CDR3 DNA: TGTGCCAGCAGCCCCAAACGGGGGGGGACTAGCGGTCGGCATGAGCAGTTCTTC

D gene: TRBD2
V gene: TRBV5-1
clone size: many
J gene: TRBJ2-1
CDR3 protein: CASSWAGDEQFF
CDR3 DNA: TGCGCCAGCAGCTGGGCGGGGGATGAGCAGTTCTTC